This is a list of T cell receptor beta chains from one sample in a study of T cell repertoires in cytomegalovirus infection. TCRdb redid the calling of the reads with MiXCR, one entry per CDR3 protein. This repertoire shows about 240,000 distinct CDR3 sequences, approximately 13% found once; its top ten account for 1.5% to 2%. Input material: PBMCs. The source is a human donor in good health (CMV status not recorded). Some clones in this sample may be carry-over from other donors' samples. Each CDR3 is given with its conserved first and last residue. A D gene is named only where the DNA matches it firmly. Clone size is shown for a subset of rows, as once, few, many or a class of expanded clone.

j_gene | abundance | v_gene | len | d_gene | CDR3nt | CDR3aa
TRBJ2-3 | NA | TRBV7-2 | 15 | TRBD2 | TGTGCCAGCAGCCAGAGCGGGAGTGGCACAGATACGCAGTATTTT | CASSQSGSGTDTQYF
TRBJ2-1 | NA | TRBV4-2 | 16 | NA | TGTGCCAGCAGCCAAGGGGCAGGGGGGACCCCCGATGAGCAGTTCTTC | CASSQGAGGTPDEQFF
TRBJ1-2 | many | TRBV12-3/TRBV12-4 | 12 | NA | TGTGCCAGCAGCGGCCAATGGAATGGCTACACCTTC | CASSGQWNGYTF
TRBJ1-3 | many | TRBV7-9 | 16 | TRBD1 | TGTGCCAGCAGCGCCGGACAGGGGAACTCTGGAAACACCATATATTTT | CASSAGQGNSGNTIYF
TRBJ1-4 | NA | TRBV23-1 | 14 | TRBD1 | TGCGCCAGCAGTCAACGGACAGGGCCGGAAAAACTGTTTTTT | CASSQRTGPEKLFF
TRBJ2-1 | many | TRBV24-1 | 14 | TRBD1 | TGTGCCACCAGTCAGGGGGCTTCCTACAATGAGCAGTTCTTC | CATSQGASYNEQFF
TRBJ1-1 | NA | TRBV6-6 | 15 | NA | TGTGCCAGCAGTTACGCGGGGACACGGAACACTGAAGCTTTCTTT | CASSYAGTRNTEAFF
TRBJ1-1 | NA | TRBV29-1 | 13 | NA | TGCAGCGTTGAGGCAGGGGAGGGTACTGAAGCTTTCTTT | CSVEAGEGTEAFF
TRBJ2-7 | once | TRBV2 | 11 | NA | TGTGCCTGCCTGGAGGTCTACGAGCAGTACTTC | CACLEVYEQYF
TRBJ1-2 | many | TRBV7-2 | 15 | NA | TGTGCCAGCAGCTTACCGACCAGACAGACCTATGGCTACACCTTC | CASSLPTRQTYGYTF
TRBJ2-3 | many | TRBV28 | 12 | NA | TGTGCCAGCAGCTATCAGACAGATACGCAGTATTTT | CASSYQTDTQYF
TRBJ2-7 | many | TRBV6-2/TRBV6-3 | 15 | TRBD1 | TGTGCCAGCAGTTACCGGGGACAGGGGGATGGCGAGCAGTACTTC | CASSYRGQGDGEQYF
TRBJ1-2 | many | TRBV7-2 | 14 | TRBD1 | TGTGCCAGCAGCAAGGACAGGGGAAACTATGGCTACACCTTC | CASSKDRGNYGYTF
TRBJ2-3 | many | TRBV7-8 | 15 | TRBD2 | TGTGCCAGCAGCCCTAGCGGGGGGAGGGGAGATACGCAGTATTTT | CASSPSGGRGDTQYF
TRBJ2-2 | many | TRBV7-2 | 14 | NA | TGTGCCAGCAGCTTCCACAGGGACACCGGGGAGCTGTTTTTT | CASSFHRDTGELFF
TRBJ1-1 | few | TRBV20-1 | 12 | TRBD1 | TGCAGTGCGTACGGACAGGGCACTGAAGCTTTCTTT | CSAYGQGTEAFF
TRBJ2-3 | many | TRBV7-2 | 15 | NA | TGTGCCAGCAGCTTAGGGATGTCAGGGGCAGATACGCAGTATTTT | CASSLGMSGADTQYF
TRBJ2-5 | many | TRBV5-5 | 13 | NA | TGTGCCAGCAGCTTGGAAGGGGTTGAGACCCAGTACTTC | CASSLEGVETQYF
TRBJ1-5 | NA | TRBV27 | 16 | NA | TGTGCCAGCAGCCCCGAGCACTCCTATAGCAATCAGCCCCAGCATTTT | CASSPEHSYSNQPQHF
TRBJ2-5 | NA | TRBV29-1 | 13 | NA | TGCAGCGTTGGGAGGACAGCTCAAGAGACCCAGTACTTC | CSVGRTAQETQYF
TRBJ1-3 | many | TRBV28 | 16 | TRBD1 | TGTGCCAGCAGTTTAGGGGACAGGGTCTCTGGAAACACCATATATTTT | CASSLGDRVSGNTIYF
TRBJ1-5 | many | TRBV28 | 16 | NA | TGTGCCAGCAGTCTCCGATGGAAGGGAAGGGTAGGGCCCCAGCATTTT | CASSLRWKGRVGPQHF
TRBJ1-5 | many | TRBV7-2 | 13 | TRBD1 | TGTGCCAGCAGCTTCGACAGGGTTCAGCCCCAGCATTTT | CASSFDRVQPQHF
TRBJ2-1 | few | TRBV29-1 | 14 | NA | TGCAGCGTTGAAGACGGGGTAGGGAATGACCTTAGGTTCTTC | CSVEDGVGNDLRFF
TRBJ2-2 | NA | TRBV11-2 | 14 | TRBD2 | TGTGCCAGCAGACCCGGGACTAGCGGGGACCCATGGTTTTTT | CASRPGTSGDPWFF
TRBJ1-6 | few | TRBV14 | 14 | NA | TGTGCCAGCAGCCAAGCACAAAGAAACGCACCCCTCCACTTT | CASSQAQRNAPLHF
TRBJ2-4 | NA | TRBV7-9 | 15 | NA | TGTGCCAGCAGCCCCGGACTGAGAGCCAAAAACATTCAGTACTTC | CASSPGLRAKNIQYF
TRBJ2-2 | once | TRBV5-4 | 16 | NA | TGTGCCAGCAGCTTGGTCGGCAGAGAGTTAGTCGGGGAGCTGTTTTTT | CASSLVGRELVGELFF
TRBJ1-1 | NA | TRBV29-1 | 12 | NA | TGCAGCGTTGGCGGACACGACACTGAAGCTTTCTTT | CSVGGHDTEAFF
TRBJ2-3 | many | TRBV4-3 | 18 | TRBD2 | TGCGCCAGCAGCCAAGGGTCCAGCGGGAGGGGGAGCACAGATACGCAGTATTTT | CASSQGSSGRGSTDTQYF
TRBJ2-5 | many | TRBV7-2 | 14 | TRBD2 | TGTGCCAGCAGCACACGCGGGGGGCTAGAGACCCAGTACTTC | CASSTRGGLETQYF
TRBJ1-2 | many | TRBV6-1 | 15 | TRBD1 | TGTGCCAGCAGTGAAGCAGGGACAGGGGGCGGTGGCTACACCTTC | CASSEAGTGGGGYTF
TRBJ2-7 | many | TRBV6-2/TRBV6-3 | 12 | NA | TGTGCCAGCAGTCGGGAAGGGGCTCAGCAGTACTTC | CASSREGAQQYF
TRBJ2-2 | many | TRBV2 | 14 | NA | TGTGCCAGCGAGTGGCAGGGGAGAACCGGGGAGCTGTTTTTT | CASEWQGRTGELFF
TRBJ2-5 | many | TRBV7-2 | 13 | NA | TGTGCCAGCAGCAGATCCGGGACAGAGACCCAGTACTTC | CASSRSGTETQYF
TRBJ2-3 | NA | TRBV28 | 16 | NA | TGTGCCAGCAGTTTTTGGACGGCCGGGGGAATCGATACGCAGTATTTT | CASSFWTAGGIDTQYF
TRBJ2-2 | NA | TRBV5-5 | 15 | NA | TGTGCCAGCAGCTTGGGCCAGGGGATGTTCGGGGAGCTGTTTTTT | CASSLGQGMFGELFF
TRBJ2-1 | NA | TRBV27 | 16 | TRBD1 | TGTGCCAGCACTGATCGGACAGGAACTCCCTACAATGAGCAGTTCTTC | CASTDRTGTPYNEQFF
TRBJ2-1 | many | TRBV7-2 | 13 | TRBD2 | TGTGCCAGCAGCTTGGGACTAGCGGGTGAGCAGTTCTTC | CASSLGLAGEQFF
TRBJ2-5 | NA | TRBV12-3/TRBV12-4 | 14 | TRBD1 | TGTACCAGCAGTGTAACAGGGGGAGAAGAGACCCAGTACTTC | CTSSVTGGEETQYF
TRBJ2-1 | NA | TRBV5-1 | 16 | NA | TGCGCCAGCAGCTTGTCGCGGGATCGGTACGACAATGAGCAGTTCTTC | CASSLSRDRYDNEQFF
TRBJ2-3 | few | TRBV11-2 | 17 | TRBD2 | TGTGCCAGCAGCCCCTACTTAGCGGGCTCTAGCACAGATACGCAGTATTTT | CASSPYLAGSSTDTQYF
TRBJ1-2 | few | TRBV14 | 15 | NA | TGTGCCAGCAGCCAAGGTTCAGGGGCTAACTATGGCTACACCTTC | CASSQGSGANYGYTF
TRBJ2-1 | many | TRBV6-2/TRBV6-3 | 16 | NA | TGTGCCAGCAGTTTATCGCGGAGCGTAGGGAACAATGAGCAGTTCTTC | CASSLSRSVGNNEQFF
TRBJ2-7 | many | TRBV5-5 | 15 | NA | TGTGCCAGCAGCTTGGGTGGAGGGGGAACCTACGAGCAGTACTTC | CASSLGGGGTYEQYF
TRBJ1-6 | NA | TRBV2 | 14 | NA | TGTGCCAGGGGAGGGTCACAGGCTAATTCACCCCTCCACTTT | CARGGSQANSPLHF
TRBJ2-7 | NA | TRBV6-1 | 14 | TRBD2 | TGTGCCAGCAGTGATTTGCGGGAGGGCTACGAGCAGTACTTC | CASSDLREGYEQYF